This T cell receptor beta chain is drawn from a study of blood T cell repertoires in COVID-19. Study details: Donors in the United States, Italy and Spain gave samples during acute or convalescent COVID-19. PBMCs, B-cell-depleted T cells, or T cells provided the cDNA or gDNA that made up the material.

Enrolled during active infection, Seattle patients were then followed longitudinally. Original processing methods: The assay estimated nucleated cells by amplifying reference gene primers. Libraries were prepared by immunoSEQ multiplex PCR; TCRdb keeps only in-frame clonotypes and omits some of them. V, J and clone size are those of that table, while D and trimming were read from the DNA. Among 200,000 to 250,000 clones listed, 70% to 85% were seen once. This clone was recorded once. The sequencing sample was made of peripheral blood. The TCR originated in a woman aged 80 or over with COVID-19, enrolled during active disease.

CDR3 DNA sequence: TGTGCCAGCAGCCAAGACCCCTGGGGGCAGAGTGAAAAACTGTTTTTT. Protein: CASSQDPWGQSEKLFF. This chain connects TRBV4-2 to TRBJ1-4, with D possibly TRBD1 on 6 matching bases. CDR3 length: 16 amino acids. CDR1 LGHNA and CDR2 YNFKEQ come from the germline V gene. V was pared by 0 bases and J by 7 bases, with 15 bases between.